The 27 T cell receptor beta chains given below trace back to one sample, sequenced in a study of blood T cell repertoires in COVID-19. Clones were read by immunoSEQ multiplex PCR, and TCRdb kept only the in-frame ones, dropping some. The table has about 330,000 clones, 70% to 90% seen once. The sequenced material came from PBMCs or T cells enriched from blood (not recorded which). The receptors originated from a woman aged 30 to 39 who had recovered from COVID-19.

The chain uses TRBV7-2 and TRBJ2-1; 16 positions agree with TRBD2. The germline gives CDR1 SGHTA, CDR2 FQGNSA. The CDR3 spans 18 residues. V lost 5 bases, J lost 2 bases, and 6 bases stayed unmatched. The chain's CDR3 is CASSTGLAGGRAYNEQFF. The CDR3 bases are TGTGCCAGCAGCACGGGACTAGCGGGGGGGCGGGCCTACAATGAGCAGTTCTTC.

The chain combines TRBV7-9 with TRBJ1-5; D remains unclear. This CDR3 region has 16 residues. Deletions cut 1 base from V and 3 bases from J, with 13 bases between. From germline, CDR1 is SEHNR and CDR2 FQNEAQ (reference sequence). The CDR3 region is CASSLVGSGNNQPQHF. As DNA, the CDR3 is TGTGCCAGCAGCTTAGTTGGGTCGGGTAACAATCAGCCCCAGCATTTT.

This chain connects TRBV4-1 to TRBJ1-6; 8 bases align to TRBD1. Per germline, CDR1 MGHRA and CDR2 YSYEKL. The CDR3 contains 16 residues. V lost 4 bases, J lost 2 bases, and 4 bases stayed unmatched. The CDR3 spells CASSLYRGAYNSPLHF. CDR3 bases: TGCGCCAGCAGCCTATACAGGGGGGCCTATAATTCACCCCTCCACTTT.

The rearrangement uses TRBV5-1 and TRBJ1-2; D gene ambiguous. CDR1 is SGHRS, CDR2 YFSETQ, per germline. Trimming cost V 8 bases and J 0 bases, with 17 bases left between them. The CDR3 has 15 amino acids. In DNA form, the CDR3 reads TGCGCCAGTACCTCCGGGTCGGTGACTAACTATGGCTACACCTTC. Translated: CASTSGSVTNYGYTF.

The rearrangement uses TRBV3-1 (or the pseudogene TRBV3-2) and TRBJ1-4, with a weak D call TRBD1 (5 bases). This CDR3 comprises 14 residues. Germline lookup yields CDR1 LGHDT and CDR2 YNNKEL (reference sequence). The V gene lost 1 base and the J gene lost 8 bases, with 11 bases spanning the gap. CDR3 in DNA: TGTGCCAGCAGCCAAGTCAGGGCAGGAGAAAAACTGTTTTTT. Residues: CASSQVRAGEKLFF.

V is TRBV27 and J is TRBJ1-6; the match to TRBD1 covers 11 bases. This CDR3 contains 16 residues. V shed 2 bases, J shed 10 bases, and the junction held 7 bases outside the gene matches. Germline loops: CDR1 MNHEY, CDR2 SMNVEV (reference sequence). The CDR3 DNA follows: TGTGCCAGCAGTTTACGCGCCGGGACAGGGGGGTCACCCCTCCACTTT. Its translation is CASSLRAGTGGSPLHF.

The rearrangement joins TRBV7-9 to TRBJ2-7; D is possibly TRBD2 (8 bases). The length of the CDR3 is 14 residues. Germline values: CDR1 SEHNR, CDR2 FQNEAQ (reference sequence). Between the trimmed V and J ends, which lost 5 bases and 7 bases, there was a span of 18 bases. CDR3: CASSLREGAGEQYF. The CDR3 nucleotides are TGTGCCAGCAGCCTACGGGAGGGGGCGGGGGAGCAGTACTTC.

This chain connects TRBV14 to TRBJ1-2, with unresolved D. There are 13 residues in the CDR3. Between the trimmed V and J ends, which lost 4 bases and 3 bases, there was a span of 9 bases. The V gene's germline CDR1 is SGHDN and CDR2 FVKESK. CDR3 coding DNA: TGTGCCAGCAGCCGCGGACTGTACTATGGCTACACCTTC. It translates to CASSRGLYYGYTF.

The gene calls are TRBV7-2 and TRBJ1-1; D ambiguous. This CDR3 contains 13 residues. The germline V gene has CDR1 SGHTA and CDR2 FQGNSA. The V end lost 4 bases, the J end lost 4 bases, and 10 bases lay between the germline ends. The CDR3 nucleotides are TGTGCCAGCAGCTCCAGCCCGGGCACTGAAGCTTTCTTT. Translating it yields CASSSSPGTEAFF.

The rearrangement links TRBV5-6 to TRBJ1-2, with D perhaps matching TRBD1 (5 bases). Germline loops: CDR1 SGHDT, CDR2 YYEEEE. The CDR3 totals 14 residues. The germline V and J ends were trimmed by 0 bases and 7 bases, with 13 bases remaining between them. CDR3 protein: CASSLAGAGSGYTF. The CDR3, as DNA: TGTGCCAGCAGCTTGGCCGGGGCGGGAAGTGGCTACACCTTC.

This clone showed up just a few times. The genes are TRBV30 and TRBJ1-2; D gene ambiguous. CDR3 length equals 14 residues. Germline V lookup: CDR1 GTSNPN, CDR2 SVGIG (reference sequence). The germline V and J ends were trimmed by 0 bases and 4 bases, with 12 bases remaining between them. The CDR3 loop reads CAWSVGESVYGYTF. The CDR3 DNA reads TGTGCCTGGAGTGTCGGGGAGTCAGTCTATGGCTACACCTTC.

This clone was seen only a few times. The chain combines TRBV21-1 with TRBJ2-1; the table's D gene call, TRBD1, was not cross checked with the DNA. TRBV21-1 constitutes a pseudogene. This CDR3 has 15 residues. CDR3 DNA: TGTGCCAGCAGCAAAGTAGGGGGTCGGAGCTGGGAGCAGTTCTTC. This sequence encodes CASSKVGGRSWEQFF.

J is TRBJ1-2 and V is TRBV6-1, with 7 bases matching TRBD1. V dropped 5 bases and J dropped 4; count of bases not matched to a gene: 7. The CDR3 is 14 amino acids. Germline lookup yields CDR1 MNHNS and CDR2 SASEGT. The CDR3 DNA reads as TGTGCCAGCAGTCAGAACAGGGGCGGCTATGGCTACACCTTC. This sequence encodes CASSQNRGGYGYTF.

This clone was counted between two and nine times. CDR3 in amino acids: CASSSAEGPKAFF. The CDR3 coding sequence is TGTGCCAGCAGCTCCGCGGAGGGACCAAAAGCTTTCTTT. The chain employs TRBV9 and TRBJ1-1; possibly TRBD1 for D (5 bases). From germline, CDR1 is SGDLS and CDR2 YYNGEE. The V gene lost 4 bases and the J gene lost 9 bases, with 16 bases spanning the gap. The CDR3 covers 13 residues. Full variable domain (rest looked up from reference TRBV9 and TRBJ1-1): DSGVTQTPKHLITATGQRVTLRCSPRSGDLSVYWYQQSLDQGLQFLIQYYNGEERAKGNILERFSAQQFPDLHSELNLSSLELGDSALYFCASSSAEGPKAFFGQGTRLTVV.

This chain connects TRBV21-1 to TRBJ1-1. TRBV21-1 represents a pseudogene. This CDR3 has 17 amino acids. The chain's CDR3 is CASSKVYGGQENTEAFF. CDR3 in DNA: TGTGCCAGCAGCAAAGTTTACGGGGGGCAAGAGAACACTGAAGCTTTCTTT.

CDR3 in amino acids: CASSEGKTGALSYNEQFF. CDR3 nucleotides: TGTGCCAGCAGTGAAGGGAAGACAGGGGCCCTATCCTACAATGAGCAGTTCTTC. V is TRBV6-1 and J is TRBJ2-1, with 8 bases fitting TRBD1. The CDR3 length is 18 residues. J lost 1 base, V lost 1 base, and 9 bases had no gene match. Germline V gene sequence: CDR1 MNHNS, CDR2 SASEGT.

The gene calls are TRBV5-6 and TRBJ1-2, with D maybe TRBD1 (5 bases). The V gene lost 2 bases and the J gene lost 3 bases, with 14 bases spanning the gap. Germline CDR1 and CDR2: SGHDT and YYEEEE. The CDR3 totals 15 residues. The CDR3 coding sequence is TGTGCCAGCAGCTTAAGGGGCCGCGGCGACTATGGCTACACCTTC. This gives the protein CASSLRGRGDYGYTF.

The chain links TRBV4-3 to TRBJ2-1; possibly TRBD2 for D (5 bases). The germline V gene has CDR1 LGHNA and CDR2 YSLEER. V lost 0 bases, J lost 9 bases, and 6 bases lay in between. The CDR3 runs to 12 residues. The CDR3: CASSQDRGEQFF. The CDR3 nucleotides read TGCGCCAGCAGCCAAGATCGGGGTGAGCAGTTCTTC.

The chain combines TRBV20-1 with TRBJ2-1, with D hard to call. This CDR3 contains 11 residues. CDR1 and CDR2 from the germline V gene are DFQATT and SNEGSKA (reference sequence). V shed 6 bases and J shed 3 bases, with 6 bases lying between them. The DNA for the CDR3 is TGCAGTGCCTACAGCTACAATGAGCAGTTCTTC. Translated: CSAYSYNEQFF.

The chain combines TRBV11-1 with TRBJ1-1, with D tentatively TRBD1 (6 bases). The CDR3 runs to 14 residues. The ends were cut back, 6 bases at V and 0 bases at J, with 11 bases in the middle. The germline gives CDR1 SGHAT, CDR2 FQDESV (reference sequence). DNA of the CDR3: TGTGCCAGCAGGATCAGGGGCGTGAACACTGAAGCTTTCTTT. It encodes CASRIRGVNTEAFF.

The V and J genes are TRBV6-5 and TRBJ1-1; D uncertain. Germline CDR1 is MNHEY and CDR2 is SVGAGI. The CDR3 is made up of 14 amino acids. V was trimmed by 1 base and J by 1 base, leaving 7 bases between them. The CDR3: CASSYLFKNTEAFF. DNA of the CDR3: TGTGCCAGCAGTTACTTGTTTAAGAACACTGAAGCTTTCTTT.

This clone appeared a single time. This chain links TRBV3-1 (or the pseudogene TRBV3-2) with TRBJ2-3; 7 bases align to TRBD1. Germline V gene data show CDR1 as LGHDT and CDR2 as YNNKEL (reference sequence). Germline trimming cut 2 bases from V and 4 bases from J; bases unmatched to any gene: 6. The CDR3 loop spans 15 amino acids. The CDR3 spells CASSQLGQASDTQYF. The CDR3 DNA follows: TGTGCCAGCAGCCAACTTGGACAGGCCTCAGATACGCAGTATTTT.

This rearrangement joins TRBV2 to TRBJ2-2, with 16 positions matching TRBD2. Unmatched junction bases numbered 7, after V lost 6 bases and J lost 3 bases. There are 18 residues in the CDR3. Per the germline V gene, CDR1 is SNHLY and CDR2 is FYNNEI. This CDR3 is CASRLGLAGGRYTGELFF. As DNA, the CDR3 is TGTGCCAGCAGACTGGGACTAGCGGGGGGGCGGTACACCGGGGAGCTGTTTTTT.

The V call is TRBV5-4, the J call TRBJ1-5; no firm D call. The CDR3 spans 15 residues. Germline lookup yields CDR1 SGHNT and CDR2 YYREEE (reference sequence). V was clipped by 4 bases and J by 1 base, with 12 bases between them. The CDR3 bases are TGTGCCAGCAGCCCTGGAAGAGGGAGCAATCAGCCCCAGCATTTT. This codes for CASSPGRGSNQPQHF.

This chain uses TRBV30 with TRBJ2-7; 10 nucleotides line up with TRBD1. Per germline, CDR1 GTSNPN and CDR2 SVGIG (reference sequence). V was pared by 8 bases and J by 4 bases, with 5 bases of the junction left unmatched. This CDR3 contains 12 residues. The CDR3 protein is CASGDRGYEQYF. CDR3 DNA: TGTGCCAGCGGGGACAGGGGATACGAGCAGTACTTC. The full variable domain, completed using reference TRBV30 and TRBJ2-7, is SQTIHQWPATLVQPVGSPLSLECTVEGTSNPNLYWYRQAAGRGLQLLFYSVGIGQISSEVPQNLSASRPQDRQFILSSKKLLLSDSGFYLCASGDRGYEQYFGPGTRLTVT.

The J gene is TRBJ1-2, the V gene TRBV11-2; 9 nucleotides line up with TRBD1. This CDR3 spans 15 amino acids. The germline gives CDR1 SGHAT, CDR2 FQNNGV. The ends lost 3 bases at V and 4 bases at J; junction bases unmatched: 6. In DNA, the CDR3 is TGTGCCAGCAGCTTCAACAGGGGGCTGGGCTATGGCTACACCTTC. Translation gives CASSFNRGLGYGYTF.

The chain employs TRBV18 and TRBJ1-1, with unresolved D. This CDR3 is built from 14 residues. CDR1 is KGHSH, CDR2 LQKENI, per germline. Trimming pared 3 bases from V and 1 base from J, leaving 9 bases between. CDR3 sequence (DNA): TGTGCCAGCTCACCCCTAGTTGAGAACACTGAAGCTTTCTTT. It yields the protein CASSPLVENTEAFF.